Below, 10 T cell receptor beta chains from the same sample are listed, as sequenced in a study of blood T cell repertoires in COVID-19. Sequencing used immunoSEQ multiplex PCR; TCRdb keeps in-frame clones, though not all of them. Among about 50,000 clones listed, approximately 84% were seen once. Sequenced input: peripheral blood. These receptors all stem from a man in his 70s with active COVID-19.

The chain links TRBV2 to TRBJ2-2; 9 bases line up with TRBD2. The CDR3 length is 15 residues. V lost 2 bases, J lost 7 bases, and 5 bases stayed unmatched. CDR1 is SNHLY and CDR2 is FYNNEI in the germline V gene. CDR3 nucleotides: TGTGCCAGCAGTGAAATGGCGGGAGGGGGCGGGGAGCTGTTTTTT. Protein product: CASSEMAGGGGELFF.

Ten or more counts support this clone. This CDR3 reads CASSAQGLAYTGELFF. The CDR3 DNA sequence: TGTGCCAGCAGCGCCCAGGGACTAGCGTACACCGGGGAGCTGTTTTTT. The chain combines TRBV9 with TRBJ2-2, with 10 positions matching TRBD2. The CDR3 length is 16 residues. Per germline, CDR1 SGDLS and CDR2 YYNGEE. V gave up 3 bases and J gave up 3 bases; unmatched junction bases: 5.

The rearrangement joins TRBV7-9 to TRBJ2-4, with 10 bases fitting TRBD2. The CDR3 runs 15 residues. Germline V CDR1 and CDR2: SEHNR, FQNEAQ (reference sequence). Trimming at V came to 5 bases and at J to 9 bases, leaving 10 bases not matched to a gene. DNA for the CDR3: TGTGCCAGCAGCCCAGCCGGGACTAGCGAGGGCATTCAGTACTTC. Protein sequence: CASSPAGTSEGIQYF.

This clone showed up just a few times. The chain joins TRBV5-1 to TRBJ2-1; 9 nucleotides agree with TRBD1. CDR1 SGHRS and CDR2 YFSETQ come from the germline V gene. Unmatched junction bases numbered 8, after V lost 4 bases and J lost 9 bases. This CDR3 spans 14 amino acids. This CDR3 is CASSVGQGTVEQFF. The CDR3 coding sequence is TGCGCCAGCAGCGTGGGACAGGGTACGGTTGAGCAGTTCTTC.

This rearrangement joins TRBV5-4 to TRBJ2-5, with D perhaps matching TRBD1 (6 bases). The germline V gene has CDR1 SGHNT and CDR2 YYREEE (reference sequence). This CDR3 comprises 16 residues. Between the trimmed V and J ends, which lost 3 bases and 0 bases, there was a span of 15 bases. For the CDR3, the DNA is TGTGCCAGCAGCTACGACGGGACAACGTACCAAGAGACCCAGTACTTC. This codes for CASSYDGTTYQETQYF.

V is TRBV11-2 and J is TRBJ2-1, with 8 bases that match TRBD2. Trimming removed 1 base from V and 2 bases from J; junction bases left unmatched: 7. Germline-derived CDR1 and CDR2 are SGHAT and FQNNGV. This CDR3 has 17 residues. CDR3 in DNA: TGTGCCAGCAGCTTAGGAGAGGCGGGAGGCACCTACAATGAGCAGTTCTTC. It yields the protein CASSLGEAGGTYNEQFF.

The CDR3 loop is CASRSGRGALAARGETQYF. CDR3 sequence (DNA): TGTGCCAGCAGGTCGGGTCGGGGGGCTCTAGCCGCTAGAGGGGAGACCCAGTACTTC. J is TRBJ2-5 and V is TRBV11-2; D may be TRBD2 (7 bases). The CDR3 loop spans 19 amino acids. The germline V gene encodes CDR1 SGHAT and CDR2 FQNNGV. V lost 6 bases and J lost 5, with 31 bases in between.

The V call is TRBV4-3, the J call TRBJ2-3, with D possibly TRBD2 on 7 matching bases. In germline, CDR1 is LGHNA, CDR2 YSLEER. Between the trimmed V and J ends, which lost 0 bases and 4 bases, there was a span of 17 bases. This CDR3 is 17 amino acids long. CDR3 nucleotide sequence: TGCGCCAGCAGCCAAGATCTCGGGCTAGGGGGGGCAGATACGCAGTATTTT. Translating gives CASSQDLGLGGADTQYF.

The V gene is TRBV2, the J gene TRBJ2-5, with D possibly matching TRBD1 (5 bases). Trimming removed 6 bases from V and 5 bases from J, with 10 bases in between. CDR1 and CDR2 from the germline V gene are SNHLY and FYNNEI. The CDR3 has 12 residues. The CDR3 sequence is CASSREAETQYF. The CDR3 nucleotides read TGTGCCAGCAGCAGGGAAGCGGAGACCCAGTACTTC. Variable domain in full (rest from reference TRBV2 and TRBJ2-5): EPEVTQTPSHQVTQMGQEVILRCVPISNHLYFYWYRQILGQKVEFLVSFYNNEISEKSEIFDDQFSVERPDGSNFTLKIRSTKLEDSAMYFCASSREAETQYFGPGTRLLVL.

The CDR3 nucleotides read TGTGCCACCAGCCCCGACAAGTCGGGGAGCACTGAAGCTTTCTTT. Translating it yields CATSPDKSGSTEAFF. The rearrangement uses TRBV15 and TRBJ1-1; D remains unclear. The germline V gene has CDR1 LNHNV and CDR2 YYDKDF (reference sequence). This CDR3 has 15 residues. The V end lost 5 bases, the J end lost 4 bases, and 17 bases lay between the germline ends.